These 17 T cell receptor beta chains came from one sample sequenced in a study of blood T cell repertoires in COVID-19. The repertoire was sequenced with immunoSEQ multiplex PCR; TCRdb's copy has only in-frame clones and lacks some. In the table there are 310,000 or so clones, around 87% of which are singletons. Sequenced input: peripheral blood. The receptors were gathered from a woman aged 45-65 years with active or convalescent COVID-19.

The sample holds a few counts of this clone. CDR3 DNA sequence: TGTGCCACCAGCAGCGGACTGATTAGCAATCAGCCCCAGCATTTT. Residues: CATSSGLISNQPQHF. This sequence joins TRBV15 and TRBJ1-5; D call uncertain. Germline V lookup: CDR1 LNHNV, CDR2 YYDKDF (reference sequence). CDR3 length: 15 residues. Between the trimmed V and J ends, which lost 3 bases and 0 bases, there was a span of 9 bases.

The chain couples TRBV20-1 to TRBJ1-2; a possible D gene is TRBD1 (5 bases). Germline V gene sequence: CDR1 DFQATT, CDR2 SNEGSKA (reference sequence). Trimming removed 6 bases from V and 5 bases from J, with 10 bases in between. This CDR3 is 11 amino acids long. The CDR3 nucleotides are TGCAGTGCCCGGGAGGGGTATGGCTACACCTTC. Amino acid sequence: CSAREGYGYTF.

The chain recombines TRBV19 with TRBJ1-1; maybe TRBD1 (5 bases). The V end was cut by 5 bases, the J end by 4 bases, with 11 bases between. The CDR3 loop spans 13 amino acids. Germline-derived CDR1 and CDR2 are LNHDA and SQIVND (reference sequence). The CDR3 region is CASSAWGGTEAFF. CDR3 nucleotide sequence: TGTGCCAGTAGTGCCTGGGGGGGCACTGAAGCTTTCTTT.

The V and J genes are TRBV5-1 and TRBJ2-7; D is possibly TRBD1 (6 bases). Trimming cost V 4 bases and J 6 bases, with 11 bases left between them. The CDR3 totals 12 residues. Germline CDR1 and CDR2: SGHRS and YFSETQ. CDR3 sequence: CASSATGSEQYF. In nucleotides, the CDR3 is TGCGCCAGCAGCGCCACAGGGTCCGAGCAGTACTTC.

The chain has TRBV6-2 or TRBV6-3 and TRBJ2-1; 8 nucleotides match TRBD2. From germline, CDR1 is MNHEY and CDR2 SVGEGT. The ends lost 5 bases at V and 11 bases at J; junction bases unmatched: 5. This CDR3 spans 12 amino acids. The CDR3 nucleotides read TGTGCCAGCAGTCCGAGACTAGCGAAGCAGTTCTTC. Its translation: CASSPRLAKQFF.

This chain links TRBV28 with TRBJ2-7, with 7 bases matching TRBD1. V lost 5 bases to trimming and J lost 4 bases; unmatched junction nucleotides: 8. This CDR3 is 14 amino acids long. Germline values: CDR1 MDHEN, CDR2 SYDVKM. The CDR3 bases are TGTGCCAGCAGTAGGGGGCCTACTACTTACGAGCAGTACTTC. The encoded protein is CASSRGPTTYEQYF.

The V and J genes are TRBV30 and TRBJ2-1; D possibly corresponds to TRBD2 (6 bases). The ends were cut back, 0 bases at V and 4 bases at J, with 13 bases in the middle. The germline gives CDR1 GTSNPN, CDR2 SVGIG (reference sequence). This CDR3 is 15 amino acids long. CDR3 bases: TGTGCCTGGAGTGTACGGGCGGGGTCATACAATGAGCAGTTCTTC. Protein product: CAWSVRAGSYNEQFF. Variable domain in full (rest from reference TRBV30 and TRBJ2-1): SQTIHQWPATLVQPVGSPLSLECTVEGTSNPNLYWYRQAAGRGLQLLFYSVGIGQISSEVPQNLSASRPQDRQFILSSKKLLLSDSGFYLCAWSVRAGSYNEQFFGPGTRLTVL.

The V gene is TRBV6-2 or TRBV6-3, the J gene TRBJ2-1, with 7 bases identical to TRBD2. With V trimmed by 5 bases and J by 0 bases, 4 bases remained unmatched. The CDR3 loop spans 15 amino acids. Germline CDR1 reads MNHEY; CDR2 reads SVGEGT. In DNA, the CDR3 is TGTGCCAGCAGTACCCGGACTAGCTCCTACAATGAGCAGTTCTTC. As protein: CASSTRTSSYNEQFF.

V gene TRBV19 combines with J gene TRBJ1-2; D may be TRBD1 (5 bases). The germline V and J ends were trimmed by 5 bases and 6 bases, with 25 bases remaining between them. The CDR3 sequence is 17 residues long. The germline V gene encodes CDR1 LNHDA and CDR2 SQIVND (reference sequence). For the CDR3, the DNA is TGTGCCAGTAGTGCCACCGGGACCCTCAGAGCGGGAAATGGCTACACCTTC. Its protein is CASSATGTLRAGNGYTF.

CDR3 loop: CASGLAGAVQETQYF. The CDR3 bases are TGTGCCAGCGGCTTAGCGGGGGCCGTTCAAGAGACCCAGTACTTC. The chain joins TRBV2 to TRBJ2-5; TRBD2 matches at 9 bases. The J segment lost 2 bases and the V segment lost 8 bases, leaving 9 bases of the junction unmatched. CDR3 size: 15 residues. The germline V gene encodes CDR1 SNHLY and CDR2 FYNNEI.

V is TRBV28 and J is TRBJ1-5; TRBD1 is a possible D gene (6 bases). Trimming removed 1 base at V and 0 bases at J, with 10 bases between. The CDR3 runs 16 residues. Germline V gene data show CDR1 as MDHEN and CDR2 as SYDVKM. CDR3 bases: TGTGCCAGCAGTTTATACAGGGTGGGTAGCAATCAGCCCCAGCATTTT. Its translation is CASSLYRVGSNQPQHF.

This chain connects TRBV30 to TRBJ1-2; 7 nucleotides line up with TRBD1. Per germline, CDR1 GTSNPN and CDR2 SVGIG (reference sequence). Germline trimming cut 2 bases from V and 4 bases from J; bases unmatched to any gene: 16. This CDR3 contains 17 residues. The CDR3 sequence: CAWSFPGQLPFTYGYTF. CDR3 DNA sequence: TGTGCCTGGAGTTTTCCGGGACAGCTCCCCTTTACCTATGGCTACACCTTC.

The rearrangement uses TRBV7-9 and TRBJ2-7; TRBD2 is a possible D gene (5 bases). Germline V lookup: CDR1 SEHNR, CDR2 FQNEAQ (reference sequence). V was shortened by 5 bases and J by 0 bases, with 20 bases between the two germline ends. CDR3 length: 17 amino acids. DNA of the CDR3: TGTGCCAGCAGCCCCCCGGGCGGGTCTAGGAGCTCCTACGAGCAGTACTTC. The encoded protein is CASSPPGGSRSSYEQYF.

This CDR3 is CASSWGSDTEAFF. The CDR3 DNA reads as TGCGCCAGCAGCTGGGGCAGTGACACTGAAGCTTTCTTT. V gene TRBV5-1 combines with J gene TRBJ1-1; tentatively, D is TRBD1 (5 bases). The CDR3 consists of 13 residues. Deletions cut 3 bases from V and 3 bases from J, with 9 bases between. Germline V gives CDR1 SGHRS, CDR2 YFSETQ.

This clone was observed at least ten times. The chain has TRBV2 and TRBJ1-5, with TRBD1 identical over 7 bases. Per the germline V gene, CDR1 is SNHLY and CDR2 is FYNNEI. V shed 2 bases, J shed 3 bases, and the junction held 7 bases outside the gene matches. The CDR3 contains 16 residues. In nucleotides, the CDR3 is TGTGCCAGCAGTGAATTGGCCAGGGGGTCCAATCAGCCCCAGCATTTT. Translated: CASSELARGSNQPQHF.

This clone was detected only once. This rearrangement joins TRBV18 to TRBJ1-4, with D perhaps matching TRBD1 (6 bases). CDR3 length: 14 amino acids. CDR1 is KGHSH and CDR2 is LQKENI in the germline V gene. V lost 4 bases to trimming and J lost 7 bases, with 13 bases between them. For the CDR3, the DNA is TGTGCCAGCTCACGGGCAGGGGCGCGTGAAAAACTGTTTTTT. Protein product: CASSRAGAREKLFF.

The chain has TRBV10-1 and TRBJ1-1; TRBD1 might be the D (6 bases). CDR1 and CDR2 (germline): WNHNN, SYGVQD (reference sequence). Trimming pared 10 bases from V and 10 bases from J, leaving 10 bases between. The CDR3 contains 9 residues. As DNA, the CDR3 is TGCGCCACCACAGGGAGAGCTTTCTTT. It specifies CATTGRAFF.